The T cell receptor (beta chain) described here comes from a study of T cells in Graves' hyperthyroidism and ophthalmopathy. CDR1 is SGHNT, CDR2 YENEEA, per germline. Trimming left V 5 bases short and J 4 bases short, with 11 bases between. The CDR3 sequence is 13 residues long. TCR beta CDR3 regions were amplified from RNA transcripts. Researchers ran a first-round RT-PCR on the TCR CDR3 using the HTBI primer set. TCRdb ran MiXCR on the multiplex PCR reads and lists one entry per CDR3 protein. The table includes about 600,000 distinct CDR3 sequences, 13% to 15% detected once. Notes on this clonotype: Its target is not known.

For ophthalmopathy patients, the Clinical Activity Score was at least 3 and the NOSPECS grade at least 4; duration was under 3 months. Study-wide results and limits: A median approximately 6.8 months before onset, the model predicted ophthalmopathy. Expanded thyroid clonotypes (above 0.001) were mostly also found in blood.

Sequenced material: blood. This clonotype was obtained from a woman aged 18-29 years with Graves' ophthalmopathy. V is TRBV11-3 and J is TRBJ1-2; a possible D gene is TRBD1 (5 bases). CDR3 DNA: TGTGCCAGCAGCCGTGGGACTTTCTATGGCTACACCTTC. This codes for CASSRGTFYGYTF.